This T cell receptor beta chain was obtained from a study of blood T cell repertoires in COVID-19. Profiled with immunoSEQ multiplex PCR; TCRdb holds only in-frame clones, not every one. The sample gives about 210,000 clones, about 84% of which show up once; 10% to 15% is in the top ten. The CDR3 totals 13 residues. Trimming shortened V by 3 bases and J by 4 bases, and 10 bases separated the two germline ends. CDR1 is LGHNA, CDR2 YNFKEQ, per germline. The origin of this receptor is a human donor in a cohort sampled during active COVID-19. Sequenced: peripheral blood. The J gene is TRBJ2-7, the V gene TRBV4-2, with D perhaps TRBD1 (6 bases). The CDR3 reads CASSQDSTYEQYF. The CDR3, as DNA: TGTGCCAGCAGCCAGGACAGTACTTACGAGCAGTACTTC.